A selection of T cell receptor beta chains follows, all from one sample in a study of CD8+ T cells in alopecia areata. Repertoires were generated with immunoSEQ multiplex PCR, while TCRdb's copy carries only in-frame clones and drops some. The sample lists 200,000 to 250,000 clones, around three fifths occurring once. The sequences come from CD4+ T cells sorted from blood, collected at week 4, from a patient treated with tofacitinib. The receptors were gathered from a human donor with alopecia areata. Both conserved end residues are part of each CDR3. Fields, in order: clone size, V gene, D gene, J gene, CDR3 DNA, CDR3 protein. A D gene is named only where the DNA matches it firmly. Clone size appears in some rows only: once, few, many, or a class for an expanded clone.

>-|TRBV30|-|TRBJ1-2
TGTGCCTGGAGTCGGCAGTCTAACTATGGCTACACCTTC
CAWSRQSNYGYTF
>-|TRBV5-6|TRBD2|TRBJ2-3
TGTGCCAGCAGCTTGGGACTAGCGGGGGGGCCCCGGACGCAGTATTTT
CASSLGLAGGPRTQYF
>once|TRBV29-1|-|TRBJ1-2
TGCAGCGTTGCGGTTGGCCAGGGAAACTATGGCTACACCTTC
CSVAVGQGNYGYTF
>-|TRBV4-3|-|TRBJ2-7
TGCGCCAGCAGCCTTGACCTAGATTCGTTATTTAGGTACGAGCAGTACTTC
CASSLDLDSLFRYEQYF
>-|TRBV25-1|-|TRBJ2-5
TGTGCCAGCAGTGAATATTCTAGCCAAGAGACCCAGTACTTC
CASSEYSSQETQYF
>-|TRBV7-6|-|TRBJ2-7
TGTGCCAGCAGCTTACGCTACGAGCAGTACTTC
CASSLRYEQYF
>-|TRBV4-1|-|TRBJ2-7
TGCGCCAGCAGCCAAGATTTAGGTTTCGGACTCCACTACGAGCAGTACTTC
CASSQDLGFGLHYEQYF
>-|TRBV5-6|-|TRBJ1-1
TGTGCCAGCGCACGAGCTTTCTTT
CASARAFF
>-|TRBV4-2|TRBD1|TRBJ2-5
TGTGCCAGCAGCCAAGTGGGACAGCAAGAGACCCAGTACTTC
CASSQVGQQETQYF
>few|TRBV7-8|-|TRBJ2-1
TGTGCCAGCAGCTTAGGAGGGATCAGCTCCTACAATGAGCAGTTCTTC
CASSLGGISSYNEQFF
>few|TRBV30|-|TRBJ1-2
TGTGCCTGGAGTGTACACAGGGCGAACTATGGCTACACCTTC
CAWSVHRANYGYTF
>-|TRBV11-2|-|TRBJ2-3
TGTGCCAGCAGCTTAGGTACAGATACGCAGTATTTT
CASSLGTDTQYF
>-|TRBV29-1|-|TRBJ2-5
TGCAGCGTTGACAGGGGCGGTGAGACCCAGTACTTC
CSVDRGGETQYF
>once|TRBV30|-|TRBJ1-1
TGTGCCTGGAGTTCGGGACACCCGAACACTGAAGCTTTCTTT
CAWSSGHPNTEAFF
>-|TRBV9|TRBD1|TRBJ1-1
TGTGCCAGCAGCGTAGCGGGACAGGGGATGCACACTGAAGCTTTCTTT
CASSVAGQGMHTEAFF
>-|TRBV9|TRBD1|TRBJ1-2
TGTGCCAGCAGCGAGGGACAGGGCTATGGCTACACCTTC
CASSEGQGYGYTF
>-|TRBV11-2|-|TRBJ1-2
TGTGCCAGCAGCTTGGAACAGTATGGCGGGGTCTTAAGCTTC
CASSLEQYGGVLSF
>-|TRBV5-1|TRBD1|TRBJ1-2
TGCGCCAGCAGCTTAACAGGGGGCGACGGCTACACCTTC
CASSLTGGDGYTF
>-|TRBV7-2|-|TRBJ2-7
TGTGCCAGCAGCTTAGTGACTTCGGGAAGCTACGAGCAGTACTTC
CASSLVTSGSYEQYF